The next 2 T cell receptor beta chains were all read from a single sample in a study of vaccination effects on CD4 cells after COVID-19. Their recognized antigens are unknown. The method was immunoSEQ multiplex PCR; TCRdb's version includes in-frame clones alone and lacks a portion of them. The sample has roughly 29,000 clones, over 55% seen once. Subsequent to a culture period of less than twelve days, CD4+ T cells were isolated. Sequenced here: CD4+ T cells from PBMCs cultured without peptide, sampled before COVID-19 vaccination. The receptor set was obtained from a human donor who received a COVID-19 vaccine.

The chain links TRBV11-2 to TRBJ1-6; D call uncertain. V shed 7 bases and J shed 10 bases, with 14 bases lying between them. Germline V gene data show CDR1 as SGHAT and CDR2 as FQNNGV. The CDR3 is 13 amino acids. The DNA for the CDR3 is TGTGCCAGCACCCTCTCGAGAGGCTCACCCCTCCACTTT. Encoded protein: CASTLSRGSPLHF.

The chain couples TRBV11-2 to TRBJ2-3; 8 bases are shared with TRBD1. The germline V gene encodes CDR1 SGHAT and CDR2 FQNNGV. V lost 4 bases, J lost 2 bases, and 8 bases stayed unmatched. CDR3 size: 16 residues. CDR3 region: CASSSIRGQDTDTQYF. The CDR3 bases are TGTGCCAGCAGCTCAATCAGGGGGCAAGACACAGATACGCAGTATTTT.